This entry is about one T cell receptor (beta chain). The sample contains more than one DNA sequence encoding this CDR3. The sample belongs to a study of control samples from healthy donors and cancer patients. Clones were sequenced by immunoSEQ multiplex PCR, and TCRdb holds only the in-frame ones, with some missing. The data show roughly 150,000 clones, 80% to 95% seen once. This clonotype was sampled from a woman in her 30s in good health. Sequenced: blood.

This CDR3 is CASSVGASGSLGTDTQYF. The CDR3 coding sequence is TGTGCCAGCAGCGTAGGGGCTAGCGGGAGCTTAGGCACAGATACGCAGTATTTT. This chain connects TRBV9 to TRBJ2-3; TRBD2 matches 10 bases. Germline V lookup: CDR1 SGDLS, CDR2 YYNGEE. After removal of 0 bases from V and 1 base from J, the junction contained 8 bases not matched to a gene. The CDR3 spans 18 residues.